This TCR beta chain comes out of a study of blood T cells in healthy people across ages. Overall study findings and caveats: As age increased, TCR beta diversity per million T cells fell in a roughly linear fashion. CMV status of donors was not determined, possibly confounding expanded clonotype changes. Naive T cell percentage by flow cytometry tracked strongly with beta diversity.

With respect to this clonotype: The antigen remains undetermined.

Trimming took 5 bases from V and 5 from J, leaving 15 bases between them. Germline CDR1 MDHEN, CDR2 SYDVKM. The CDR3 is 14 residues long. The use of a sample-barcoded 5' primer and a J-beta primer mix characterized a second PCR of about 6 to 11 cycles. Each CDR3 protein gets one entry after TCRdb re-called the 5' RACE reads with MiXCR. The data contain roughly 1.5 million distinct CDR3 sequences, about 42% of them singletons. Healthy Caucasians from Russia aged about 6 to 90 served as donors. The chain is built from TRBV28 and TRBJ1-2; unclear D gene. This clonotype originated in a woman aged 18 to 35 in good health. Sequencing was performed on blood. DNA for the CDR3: TGTGCCAGCAGTAGTACCGGGCCGCAATATGGCTACACCTTC. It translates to CASSSTGPQYGYTF.